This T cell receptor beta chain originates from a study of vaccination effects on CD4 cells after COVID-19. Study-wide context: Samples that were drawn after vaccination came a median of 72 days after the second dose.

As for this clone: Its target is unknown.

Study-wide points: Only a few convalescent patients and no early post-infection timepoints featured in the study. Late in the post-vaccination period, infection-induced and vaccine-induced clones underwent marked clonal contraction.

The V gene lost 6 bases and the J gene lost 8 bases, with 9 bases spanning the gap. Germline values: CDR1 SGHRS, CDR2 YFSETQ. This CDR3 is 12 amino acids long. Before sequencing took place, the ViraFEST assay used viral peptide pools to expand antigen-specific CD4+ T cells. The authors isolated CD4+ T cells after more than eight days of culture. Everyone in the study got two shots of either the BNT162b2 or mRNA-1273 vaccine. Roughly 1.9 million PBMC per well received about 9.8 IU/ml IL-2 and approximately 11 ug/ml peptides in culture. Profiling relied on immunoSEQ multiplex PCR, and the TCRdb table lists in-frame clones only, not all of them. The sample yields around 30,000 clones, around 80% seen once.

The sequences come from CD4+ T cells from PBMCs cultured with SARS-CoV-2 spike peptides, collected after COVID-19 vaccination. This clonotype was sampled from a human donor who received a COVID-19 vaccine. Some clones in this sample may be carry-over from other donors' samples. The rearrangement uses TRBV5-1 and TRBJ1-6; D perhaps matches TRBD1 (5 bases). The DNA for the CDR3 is TGCGCCAGCACGTCGGGACATTCACCCCTCCACTTT. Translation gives CASTSGHSPLHF. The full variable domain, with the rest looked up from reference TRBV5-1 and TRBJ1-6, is KAGVTQTPRYLIKTRGQQVTLSCSPISGHRSVSWYQQTPGQGLQFLFEYFSETQRNKGNFPGRFSGRQFSNSRSEMNVSTLELGDSALYLCASTSGHSPLHFGNGTRLTVT.